The clone carrying this T cell receptor (beta chain) has only a few counts. These data come from a study of glioma-infiltrating T cells. The iRepertoire nested amplicon-rescue multiplex PCR amplified TCR alpha and beta CDR3s from RNA. One-step reverse transcription and amplification started from about 100-400 ng of tissue mRNA or PBMC total RNA. TCRdb reprocessed the multiplex PCR reads via MiXCR and lists one record per CDR3 protein. The table lists some 160,000 distinct CDR3 sequences, about 47% of them singletons. Germline-derived CDR1 and CDR2 are KGHDR and SFDVKD. V was pared by 5 bases and J by 2 bases, with 0 bases of the junction left unmatched. The CDR3 has 13 residues.

This sequence joins TRBV24-1 and TRBJ2-5; 8 bases agree with TRBD2. This clonotype was obtained from a human donor with low-grade glioma or glioblastoma, undergoing nonglioma brain surgery, or in good health (not recorded which). The sequencing input was glioma tissue, nonneoplastic brain tissue, or PBMCs (not recorded which). CDR3 in DNA: TGTGCCACCAGTGCGGGAGGGCAAGAGACCCAGTACTTC. This translates into CATSAGGQETQYF.